The TCR beta chain described here comes from a study of T cells in Graves' hyperthyroidism and ophthalmopathy. The study included ophthalmopathy patients with Clinical Activity Score at least 3, NOSPECS grade at least 4 and duration under 3 months. The PBMCs were taken from over 9.5 ml of fresh peripheral blood. Trimming cost V 2 bases and J 0 bases, with 10 bases left between them. This CDR3 has 15 amino acids. CDR1 and CDR2 from the germline V gene are MNHEY and SVGAGI. The investigators amplified TCR beta CDR3 regions from RNA transcripts. The HTBI set primed first-round TCR CDR3 RT-PCR. TCRdb independently ran MiXCR on the multiplex PCR reads; one entry per CDR3 protein. Of about half a million distinct CDR3 sequences in the sample, just under 20% were seen once.

Sequenced material: blood. The sequence came from a man aged 35 to 55 with Graves' ophthalmopathy. The genes are TRBV6-5 and TRBJ1-2; D remains unclear. The CDR3 protein is CASSYTSVSNYGYTF. The CDR3 DNA reads TGTGCCAGCAGTTACACATCGGTCTCTAACTATGGCTACACCTTC.